This T cell receptor beta chain was found in a study of molecular identifiers for immune sequencing clone quantification (dated by TCRdb to between 2018 and 2020). For context, the study as a whole: In a replicate experiment, RNA from roughly 20,000 or 100,000 naive CD8 T cells was split into five aliquots, four of which were sequenced. The study was a methods study using CD8 T cells to benchmark molecular-identifier clustering-based TCR repertoire sequencing (MIDCIRS) and TCR RNA copy counting.

Naive CD8 T cell libraries were made from roughly 20,000 to 1,000,000 sorted cells using 10%, 30% or 50% of purified RNA. Naive CD8 T cells were FACS-sorted as CD8+CD4-CCR7+CD45RA+ on a BD FACSAria II into RLT Plus buffer. To test detection sensitivity, Jurkat RNA equivalent to ten TCR copies was spiked into samples of roughly 19,000-1,000,000 naive CD8 T cells. CD8 T cells were enriched with RosetteSep CD8+ T Cell Enrichment Cocktail and Ficoll-Paque, followed by ACK red cell lysis. The cysteine opens and the phenylalanine closes a CDR3 of 15 amino acids. Only the CDR3 part of the read is kept: 45 bases, read in frame from the first base. The trim is 4 bases for V and 5 bases for J, with a gap of 16 bases between the germline ends. CDR1 and CDR2 are read off the germline V gene as MNHEY and SVGEGT. Library construction relied on PCR. Reads for this sample came from an Illumina HiSeq 4000. Preparation of bulk TCR libraries followed a previously described approach, with the TCR primers listed in Table S5. Total RNA was purified with the Qiagen AllPrep DNA/RNA kit. Reads from multiple sequencing runs of the same library were pooled before analysis. The authors' analysis ran thus. Reads were retained only if an exact TCR constant sequence was present, and the retained reads were trimmed to 150 nt and grouped according to their 12-nt molecular barcodes. Reads inside each barcode group were sub-clustered using a 15% Levenshtein threshold, and a quality-weighted consensus sequence was constructed for each RNA molecule. Non-functional sequences were discarded, and so were lower-count sequences lying one edit away from another sequence. Based on fitting two negative binomial distributions, any barcode sub-cluster with under 20% of the maximum read count was discarded. Through fastp at Q25 and MiXCR, TCRdb rebuilt clones from the public reads, retaining in-frame beta chains. Entries that share a CDR3 protein sequence are merged under the most common genes and DNA. The V and J calls and clone size come from TCRdb's table, not from the authors' own analysis. This sample comprises 65,000 or so distinct CDR3 sequences, around a sixth of them detected only once. 1.5% to 1.9% of the sample comes from the top ten.

The sample holds many counts of this clonotype. The clone's antigen remains unknown. Base qualities are not recorded, but no much larger clone differs from it by a single base. What the study reported, not specific to this receptor: Even against a background of 750,000 to 1,000,000 naive CD8 T cells, spiked-in Jurkat TCR RNA amounting to a single cell's worth was reported to be detectable. Modeling gave around 3 recovered TCR RNA copies per cell versus about ten by digital PCR, implying roughly 30% capture efficiency. Naive libraries contained spiked-in Jurkat TCR RNA (approximately nine copies' worth), which is not part of the donor repertoire. The sizes of highly expanded clones could end up underestimated when identical TCR molecules share a barcode. When barcode sub-clustering was not used, chimeric consensus sequences inflated TCR diversity, with chimeras reaching as high as 47%. Clones above 20 RNA copies held over 99% of molecules in CMV-specific effector cells but under 1% in naive cells.

The sequence was collected from a human donor in good health. Some libraries in this study had Jurkat cell RNA spiked in. Sequences were obtained from naive CD8+ T cells from blood, with Jurkat cell RNA spiked in. What this sample's cell subset or site label stands for: FACS-sorted CD8+CD4-CCR7+CD45RA+ naive T cells. Rearrangement joined TRBV6-2 or TRBV6-3 to TRBJ2-3; the D gene assignment is ambiguous. The DNA is TGTGCCAGCAGTTGGTTGGTAACCTCGCAAGATACGCAGTATTTT. It translates to CASSWLVTSQDTQYF.